This TCR beta chain was sequenced for a study of beta chain features in type 1 diabetes (dated by TCRdb to about 2018). Describing the broader study: No differences in mean age, gender distribution, total cell number or subset yield were found between patients and healthy donors. A total of 107,917,701 sorted cells were examined across all samples, and the number of cells per subset was strongly correlated with RNA yield. Naive and central memory subsets were obtained from all 30 or so donors, but regulatory and stem cell-like memory subsets were isolated from only 8 patients and roughly 8 healthy donors. The study compared TCRB repertoires of sorted circulating CD4+ T cell subsets between recently diagnosed type 1 diabetes patients and matched healthy donors.

Here is what the overall study found, with its caveats: Naive, central memory and regulatory TCRB repertoires appeared to be more alike among patients than among healthy donors. A moderate but significant shortening of TCRB CDR3 length was observed in type 1 diabetes patients in all four CD4+ subsets. Because small numbers of individuals were included in the HLA sub-analyses, any influence of HLA type on TCRB rearrangement was left unresolved. At VDJ recombination sites, type 1 diabetes patients had fewer insertions and more deleted nucleotides, which implies abnormalities in thymic rearrangement. PCR might favor shorter templates, but patient and control samples were amplified and corrected together, so any skew would affect both groups equally. Because cDNA was sequenced instead of genomic DNA, activated cells with high expression could be over-represented, although the groups did not differ in activation or CD3 levels.

The High Capacity cDNA Reverse Transcription Kit was used to reverse transcribe all of the isolated RNA, meaning that expressed TCRB transcripts were what got sequenced. Deep immunoSEQ sequencing was performed on naive, central memory and regulatory T cell samples, with an average of roughly 3.6 million total reads per sample. Sorted cells were lysed in RLT buffer and RNA was extracted with DNase-treated RNeasy Micro or Mini kits, depending on cell number. To prevent cross-contamination, every cell subset was processed on its own, while patient and healthy donor samples were processed together. TCRB sequences were amplified from cDNA with the immunoSEQ multiplex PCR, producing 87-bp fragments spanning the CDR3 region. Sequencing of the amplicons was performed on the Illumina HiSeq platform. In the source study's methods: Synthetic template baselines were used to correct PCR bias computationally, reads within Hamming distance 2 were collapsed, and singletons that could not be merged were discarded. By aligning reads against IMGT, V, D and J genes, CDR3 length, and insertions or deletions at six rearrangement sites were assigned. Within each subset, clonotype counts were normalized to sorted cell number, and only after that were true diversity and Gini coefficients computed with the tcR R package. The overlap coefficient, calculated on TCRB nucleotide sequences, was used to measure repertoire sharing. As stored in TCRdb, this immuneACCESS dataset retains in-frame rearrangements with V and J assigned. A fraction of the clones does not appear; measured against another copy, unresolved V genes explain less than half of the discrepancy, and the remainder lacks a known reason. The V and J calls and clone size come from that table; D and trimming were worked out from the DNA. Here the sample has about 210,000 clones; approximately 11% occur a single time. Less than 1.5% of the sample is held by the ten biggest clonotypes.

In this sample, this clone turned up a few times. Its antigen specificity is not known. Base qualities are not provided; no much larger clone lies one nucleotide away. The CDR3 runs 15 residues from the cysteine to the phenylalanine. Only the CDR3 part of the read is kept: 45 bases, read in frame from the first base. CDR1 and CDR2 are read off the germline V gene (reference sequence) as GTSNPN and SVGIG. The junction carries 17 bases between V and J, which are trimmed by 1 base and 4 bases respectively. Each donor gave one peripheral blood draw, about 100 mL on average, collected into heparinised tubes. Naive, central memory, regulatory and stem cell-like memory CD4+ T cells were sorted on a BD FACSAria II using a panel including CD45RO, CCR7, CD25, CD127, CD95 and CD27. All sorted populations exceeded 95% purity. Right away, PBMCs were isolated by Lymphoprep density gradient centrifugation and were stained directly, with no culture step. So that batch effects would be minimized, each experiment stained and sorted samples in pairs, pairing one healthy donor with one patient.

The rearrangement combines TRBV30 with TRBJ2-7, with the D assignment possibly TRBD1 or TRBD2, given 5 matching bases for each. Source material: central memory CD4+ T cells from blood. The sequence was collected from a man aged 18 to 30 in good health. The CDR3 in this case is CAWSDGEWDGYEQYF. The bases read TGTGCCTGGAGTGACGGTGAGTGGGACGGATACGAGCAGTACTTC.